This T cell receptor beta chain is drawn from a study of identical twins. In TCRdb, the 5' RACE reads were re-called with MiXCR into one record per CDR3 protein. The sample lists around 290,000 distinct CDR3 sequences; roughly 10% were seen once. The CDR3 contains 15 residues. Germline assignment: CDR1 MNHEY and CDR2 SMNVEV (reference sequence). The junction had 7 bases not matched to a gene; V was cut back by 2 bases and J by 4 bases. The sample was also linked to a second study, of yellow fever vaccine responses in identical twins.

The J gene is TRBJ2-7, the V gene TRBV27; TRBD2 matches at 8 bases. The TCR sequence derives from a woman aged 18-30 years in good health. The sequencing input was CD8+ T cells sorted from blood. The CDR3 region is CASSLALAAIYEQYF. DNA for the CDR3: TGTGCCAGCAGTTTAGCACTAGCGGCTATTTACGAGCAGTACTTC.